The 22 T cell receptor beta chains in this list originate from one sample, sequenced in a study of beta chain features in type 1 diabetes. The investigators reverse transcribed all of the isolated RNA, so they sequenced expressed TCRB transcripts. TCRdb's copy holds only in-frame clones and misses some; the assay was immunoSEQ multiplex PCR. The data hold fewer than 900,000 clones, with roughly 15% observed a single time. Sequencing was carried out using naive CD4+ T cells from blood. The receptor set was obtained from a woman between 18 and 29 years old in good health.

This rearrangement joins TRBV4-3 to TRBJ2-2; 7 positions agree with TRBD2. The CDR3 contains 16 residues. The V segment lost 9 bases and the J segment 5 bases; nucleotides outside the gene matches: 15. Germline V gene sequence: CDR1 LGHNA, CDR2 YSLEER. CDR3 nucleotide sequence: TGCGCCAGTTCACCTCGGGCGGGAGTAAGGACCGGGGAGCTGTTTTTT. The encoded protein is CASSPRAGVRTGELFF.

This clone was found a few times. This chain links TRBV7-9 with TRBJ2-5; 8 bases are a match to TRBD2. The DNA matches TRBJ2-7 better at its end, which makes the J call doubtful. The CDR3 consists of 16 residues. Germline V CDR1 and CDR2: SEHNR, FQNEAQ (reference sequence). CDR3 sequence reads: CASSLIAGAGDYEQYF. The DNA for the CDR3 is TGTGCCAGCAGCCTAATCGCCGGAGCGGGAGACTACGAGCAGTACTTC.

V gene TRBV4-2 combines with J gene TRBJ2-7; maybe TRBD1 (6 bases). Germline lookup yields CDR1 LGHNA and CDR2 YNFKEQ. This CDR3 has 15 amino acids. Trimming shortened V by 1 base and J by 7 bases, and 17 bases separated the two germline ends. The CDR3 loop is CASSQGQGSPREQYF. For the CDR3, the DNA is TGTGCCAGCAGCCAAGGTCAGGGGTCCCCCCGGGAGCAGTACTTC.

Only a few counts were recorded for this clone. The chain is built from TRBV2 and TRBJ2-3; 8 positions match TRBD2. V dropped 0 bases and J dropped 14; count of bases not matched to a gene: 4. In germline, CDR1 is SNHLY, CDR2 FYNNEI. CDR3 length equals 12 residues. CDR3 sequence (DNA): TGTGCCAGCAGTGAAGCAGGGACTAGACTGTATTTT. This encodes CASSEAGTRLYF.

This clone was counted a few times. This sequence joins TRBV29-1 and TRBJ1-3, with D possibly being TRBD1 (5 bases). The length of the CDR3 is 13 residues. V lost 7 bases to trimming and J lost 0 bases, with 10 bases between them. Germline CDR1 and CDR2: SQVTM and ANQGSEA. The CDR3 nucleotides are TGCAGCGCCGGGGGATTCTCTGGAAACACCATATATTTT. Translated, it gives CSAGGFSGNTIYF.

This clone appeared once. The V call is TRBV7-3, the J call TRBJ2-2; 12 nucleotides agree with TRBD2. The CDR3 extends over 16 amino acids. Germline values: CDR1 SGHTA, CDR2 FQGTGA. The trim removed 2 bases at V and 6 bases at J, leaving 4 bases unmatched. CDR3 bases: TGTGCCAGCAGCTTACCTAGCGGGAGGGACGCCGGGGAGCTGTTTTTT. It specifies CASSLPSGRDAGELFF.

The chain joins TRBV19 to TRBJ2-7; D is undetermined. The CDR3 is made up of 12 amino acids. The V end lost 5 bases, the J end lost 2 bases, and 7 bases lay between the germline ends. Germline CDR1 and CDR2: LNHDA and SQIVND (reference sequence). The DNA for the CDR3 is TGTGCCAGTAGTGCCGGGCCCTACGAGCAGTACTTC. It is translated as CASSAGPYEQYF. The entire variable domain, with the rest obtained from reference TRBV19 and TRBJ2-7, is as follows: DGGITQSPKYLFRKEGQNVTLSCEQNLNHDAMYWYRQDPGQGLRLIYYSQIVNDFQKGDIAEGYSVSREKKESFPLTVTSAQKNPTAFYLCASSAGPYEQYFGPGTRLTVT.

This clone was detected only a few times. The genes are TRBV5-6 and TRBJ2-1; D may be TRBD2 (5 bases). The V gene's germline CDR1 is SGHDT and CDR2 YYEEEE. Trimming shortened V by 0 bases and J by 10 bases, and 11 bases separated the two germline ends. The CDR3 spans 13 residues. In DNA form, the CDR3 reads TGTGCCAGCAGCTTGGGGGCCGGGATCGAGCAGTTCTTC. Translation: CASSLGAGIEQFF.

The CDR3 region is CASSPGTSGKLEQFF. CDR3 nucleotides: TGTGCCAGCAGCCCTGGGACTAGCGGGAAGTTGGAGCAGTTCTTC. J is TRBJ2-1 and V is TRBV11-2; the match to TRBD2 covers 13 bases. CDR3 size: 15 residues. Looked up from germline, CDR1 is SGHAT and CDR2 is FQNNGV. V shed 5 bases, J shed 10 bases, and the junction held 8 bases outside the gene matches.

This clone has a handful of counts. This chain links TRBV11-3 with TRBJ2-7; 7 bases align to TRBD1. J gave up 0 bases and V 6 bases, and 2 bases lay outside the gene matches. CDR3 length: 13 amino acids. CDR1 SGHNT and CDR2 YENEEA come from the germline V gene. The CDR3 spells CASSPGGSYEQYF. In DNA, the CDR3 is TGTGCCAGCAGTCCAGGGGGCTCCTACGAGCAGTACTTC.

V is TRBV19 and J is TRBJ2-1; D perhaps matches TRBD1 (6 bases). Per the germline V gene, CDR1 is LNHDA and CDR2 is SQIVND (reference sequence). V was trimmed by 1 base and J by 2 bases, leaving 12 bases between them. The CDR3 spans 16 residues. Here the CDR3 reads CASSIGTGTTYNEQFF. For the CDR3, the DNA is TGTGCCAGTAGTATAGGGACCGGGACAACCTACAATGAGCAGTTCTTC.

This clone was counted only a few times. The V call is TRBV4-3, the J call TRBJ2-3, with unresolved D. The germline V gene has CDR1 LGHNA and CDR2 YSLEER. Trimming took 1 base from V and 7 from J, leaving 9 bases between them. The CDR3 runs to 13 residues. The DNA for the CDR3 is TGCGCCAGCAGCCAAGTTGGGGTTAATACGCAGTATTTT. Its protein product is CASSQVGVNTQYF.

The rearrangement links TRBV6-4 to TRBJ1-2, with 12 bases lining up with TRBD1. Germline V gene data show CDR1 as MRHNA and CDR2 as SNTAGT. CDR3 length: 15 amino acids. Trimming removed 6 bases from V and 3 bases from J; junction bases left unmatched: 5. Here the CDR3 DNA reads TGTGCCAGCAGACCGGGACAGGGGGCGGACTATGGCTACACCTTC. Translated: CASRPGQGADYGYTF.

The chain joins TRBV5-1 to TRBJ1-4, with 7 positions matching TRBD1. The germline V gene has CDR1 SGHRS and CDR2 YFSETQ. V shed 4 bases and J 6 bases; nucleotides not matched to a gene: 6. The CDR3 is 14 residues long. CDR3 loop: CASSPDREDEKLFF. The CDR3 nucleotides read TGCGCCAGCAGCCCAGACAGGGAGGATGAAAAACTGTTTTTT.

This clone turned up a few times. The chain has TRBV10-3 and TRBJ1-2; a possible D gene is TRBD1 (6 bases). V lost 3 bases to trimming and J lost 7 bases, with 15 bases between them. The germline CDR1 and CDR2 sequences are ENHRY and SYGVKD. The CDR3 is 14 residues long. The CDR3 sequence: CAISDAWTAGGYTF. The CDR3 DNA follows: TGTGCCATCAGTGACGCTTGGACAGCGGGTGGCTACACCTTC.

The chain combines TRBV28 with TRBJ2-5; D not resolved. This CDR3 spans 13 amino acids. Trimming took off 7 bases at V and 5 bases at J, with 14 bases between the two ends. The V gene's germline CDR1 is MDHEN and CDR2 SYDVKM. CDR3 in DNA: TGTGCCAGCACCTTGTTTGGGCGGGAGACCCAGTACTTC. Translated: CASTLFGRETQYF.

This chain links TRBV7-3 with TRBJ1-5; D gene unclear. The CDR3 extends over 15 amino acids. In germline, CDR1 is SGHTA, CDR2 FQGTGA. The V end lost 6 bases, the J end lost 0 bases, and 12 bases lay between the germline ends. As DNA, the CDR3 is TGTGCCAGCAGGCAGCACAGAGATAGCAATCAGCCCCAGCATTTT. Translated: CASRQHRDSNQPQHF.

The V gene is TRBV7-2, the J gene TRBJ1-1; D call uncertain. Germline lookup yields CDR1 SGHTA and CDR2 FQGNSA. V gave up 5 bases and J gave up 1 base, with 11 bases separating them. CDR3 length: 14 residues. In nucleotides, the CDR3 is TGTGCCAGCAGCCTAGGGCCGGGGAACACTGAAGCTTTCTTT. As protein: CASSLGPGNTEAFF.

This clone was observed a handful of times. The DNA of the CDR3 is TGTGCCAGCAGTTACTTCCAACAAACCGGGGAGCTGTTTTTT. It is translated as CASSYFQQTGELFF. This rearrangement joins TRBV6-6 to TRBJ2-2; no clear D. Per germline, CDR1 MNHNY and CDR2 SVGAGI (reference sequence). This CDR3 spans 14 amino acids. V dropped 1 base and J dropped 5 bases, with 8 bases sitting between them.

This clone was picked up a small number of times. The gene calls are TRBV5-4 and TRBJ2-3, with 8 bases identical to TRBD1. Unmatched junction bases numbered 9, after V lost 5 bases and J lost 1 base. The CDR3 spans 16 residues. Germline V gene data show CDR1 as SGHNT and CDR2 as YYREEE (reference sequence). Here the CDR3 reads CASSPGQGIGTDTQYF. CDR3 DNA: TGTGCCAGCAGTCCCGGACAGGGTATCGGCACAGATACGCAGTATTTT.

This clone was counted a few times. V and J are TRBV4-3 and TRBJ1-2, with 8 bases lining up with TRBD1. This CDR3 spans 14 amino acids. The V and J ends lost 4 bases and 6 bases, in that order; junction bases with no gene match: 7. Germline loops: CDR1 LGHNA, CDR2 YSLEER. The chain's CDR3 is CASSPRDRGDGYTF. CDR3 in DNA: TGCGCCAGCAGCCCCCGAGACAGGGGAGATGGCTACACCTTC.

This clone was counted a few times. The J gene is TRBJ2-5, the V gene TRBV7-9; 8 bases match TRBD1. Per the germline V gene, CDR1 is SEHNR and CDR2 is FQNEAQ (reference sequence). V gave up 4 bases and J gave up 6 bases; unmatched junction bases: 10. This CDR3 has 15 residues. The CDR3 nucleotides read TGTGCCAGCAGCTCGGCCTTACAGGGGGTGAAGACCCAGTACTTC. Its translation: CASSSALQGVKTQYF.